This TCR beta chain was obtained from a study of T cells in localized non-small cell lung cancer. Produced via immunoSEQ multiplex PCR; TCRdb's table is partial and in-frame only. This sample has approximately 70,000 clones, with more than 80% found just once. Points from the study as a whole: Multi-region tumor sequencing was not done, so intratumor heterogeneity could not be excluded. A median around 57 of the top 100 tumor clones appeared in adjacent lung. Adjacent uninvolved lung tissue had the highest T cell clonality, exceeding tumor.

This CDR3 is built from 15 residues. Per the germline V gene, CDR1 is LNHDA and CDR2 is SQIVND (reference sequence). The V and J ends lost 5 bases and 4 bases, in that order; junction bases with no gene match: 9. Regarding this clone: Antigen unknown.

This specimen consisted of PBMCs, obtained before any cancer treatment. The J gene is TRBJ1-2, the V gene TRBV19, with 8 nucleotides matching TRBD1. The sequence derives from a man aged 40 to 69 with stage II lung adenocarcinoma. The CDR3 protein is CASSGPGTGSYGYTF. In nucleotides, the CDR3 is TGTGCCAGTAGTGGTCCCGGGACAGGCAGCTATGGCTACACCTTC. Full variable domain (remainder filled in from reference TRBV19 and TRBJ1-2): DGGITQSPKYLFRKEGQNVTLSCEQNLNHDAMYWYRQDPGQGLRLIYYSQIVNDFQKGDIAEGYSVSREKKESFPLTVTSAQKNPTAFYLCASSGPGTGSYGYTFGSGTRLTVV.